The 18 T cell receptor beta chains listed next were all sequenced from one sample in a study of control samples from healthy donors and cancer patients. This table comes from immunoSEQ multiplex PCR, and its TCRdb copy is limited to in-frame clones, with some not included. The table includes 75,000 to 100,000 clones, roughly nine tenths detected once. The sample taken for sequencing was blood. All receptors derive from a man aged 50 to 60 in good health.

This clone was recorded only once. The chain couples TRBV5-4 to TRBJ2-1; 8 bases are shared with TRBD2. Germline V gene lookup returns CDR1 SGHNT and CDR2 YYREEE (reference sequence). This CDR3 is built from 16 residues. V was pared by 0 bases and J by 6 bases, with 8 bases of the junction left unmatched. This chain's CDR3 is CASSLERGYRSNEQFF. In nucleotides, the CDR3 is TGTGCCAGCAGCTTGGAGCGGGGGTACAGGAGCAATGAGCAGTTCTTC. Variable domain in full (rest from reference TRBV5-4 and TRBJ2-1): ETGVTQSPTHLIKTRGQQVTLRCSSQSGHNTVSWYQQALGQGPQFIFQYYREEENGRGNFPPRFSGLQFPNYSSELNVNALELDDSALYLCASSLERGYRSNEQFFGPGTRLTVL.

The V and J genes are TRBV29-1 and TRBJ2-3, with TRBD1 matching over 8 bases. V trimming: 1 base; J trimming: 2 bases; junction bases outside the gene matches: 5. Germline assignment: CDR1 SQVTM and CDR2 ANQGSEA. The CDR3 is made up of 15 amino acids. CDR3 loop: CSVEVGTGHTDTQYF. CDR3 bases: TGCAGCGTTGAAGTCGGGACAGGACACACAGATACGCAGTATTTT.

The CDR3 loop reads CASSLELLAGGYTF. The CDR3 DNA reads as TGTGCCAGCAGCTTAGAGCTCCTGGCGGGTGGCTACACCTTC. This rearrangement joins TRBV11-2 to TRBJ1-2; D gene unclear. Looked up from germline, CDR1 is SGHAT and CDR2 is FQNNGV. This CDR3 contains 14 residues. Trimming cost V 0 bases and J 7 bases, with 12 bases left between them.

The chain carries TRBV6-6 and TRBJ1-5, with D possibly TRBD1 on 5 matching bases. V gave up 5 bases and J gave up 6 bases, with 14 bases separating them. Germline V gene data show CDR1 as MNHNY and CDR2 as SVGAGI (reference sequence). The CDR3 covers 14 residues. The CDR3 region has the DNA TGTGCCAGCAGTCACGCAGGGCTAGCTCAGCCCCAGCATTTT. Its translation is CASSHAGLAQPQHF.

The V and J genes are TRBV15 and TRBJ2-5; 7 nucleotides align to TRBD2. Germline V gene sequence: CDR1 LNHNV, CDR2 YYDKDF (reference sequence). V was pared by 0 bases and J by 3 bases, with 4 bases of the junction left unmatched. CDR3 length: 15 residues. The CDR3 loop reads CATSRDPLAEETQYF. CDR3 DNA: TGTGCCACCAGCAGAGATCCCCTAGCGGAAGAGACCCAGTACTTC. Full variable domain (remainder filled in from reference TRBV15 and TRBJ2-5): DAMVIQNPRYQVTQFGKPVTLSCSQTLNHNVMYWYQQKSSQAPKLLFHYYDKDFNNEADTPDNFQSRRPNTSFCFLDIRSPGLGDTAMYLCATSRDPLAEETQYFGPGTRLLVL.

The chain employs TRBV20-1 and TRBJ2-5, with D hard to call. This CDR3 spans 10 amino acids. Deletions cut 4 bases from V and 5 bases from J, with 5 bases between. CDR1 and CDR2 from the germline V gene are DFQATT and SNEGSKA (reference sequence). CDR3 residues: CSAIGETQYF. The DNA of the CDR3 is TGCAGTGCTATCGGGGAGACCCAGTACTTC.

This rearrangement joins TRBV30 to TRBJ2-6, with 11 positions matching TRBD1. CDR3 size: 16 residues. Germline V gives CDR1 GTSNPN, CDR2 SVGIG (reference sequence). With 6 bases clipped from V and 1 base from J, the junction kept 5 bases outside the gene matches. The CDR3 DNA is TGTGCCTGTGTAGGACAGGGGGCTTCTGGGGCCAACGTCCTGACTTTC. Translated: CACVGQGASGANVLTF.

This chain uses TRBV5-5 with TRBJ1-2; weak D call: TRBD1 (6 bases). Germline lookup yields CDR1 SGHKS and CDR2 YYEKEE (reference sequence). V shed 0 bases and J shed 2 bases, with 8 bases lying between them. The CDR3 is made up of 14 amino acids. The CDR3 reads CASSLGGQNYGYTF. The CDR3 nucleotides are TGTGCCAGCAGCTTGGGGGGACAAAACTATGGCTACACCTTC.

V usage is TRBV25-1 and J usage is TRBJ1-1; D uncertain. The CDR3 covers 13 residues. The germline V gene encodes CDR1 MGHDK and CDR2 SYGVNS. Trimming pared 1 base from V and 4 bases from J, leaving 7 bases between. The CDR3 here is CASSESGSTEAFF. The CDR3 DNA sequence: TGTGCCAGCAGTGAATCCGGCAGCACTGAAGCTTTCTTT.

The V gene is TRBV18, the J gene TRBJ2-1, with 8 bases matching TRBD1. Germline CDR1 and CDR2: KGHSH and LQKENI. This CDR3 is built from 13 residues. Trimming at V came to 5 bases and at J to 10 bases, leaving 7 bases not matched to a gene. Here the CDR3 DNA reads TGTGCCAGCTCAGTGACAGGGGAATGGGAGCAGTTCTTC. Protein sequence: CASSVTGEWEQFF.

This clone came up once. The J gene is TRBJ1-2, the V gene TRBV2, with a tentative D call TRBD1 (6 bases). The CDR3 loop spans 13 amino acids. V was clipped by 4 bases and J by 0 bases, with 6 bases between them. Germline CDR1 reads SNHLY; CDR2 reads FYNNEI. CDR3 residues: CASSAGANYGYTF. DNA of the CDR3: TGTGCCAGCAGTGCAGGGGCTAACTATGGCTACACCTTC.

This chain uses TRBV30 with TRBJ1-1; D gene ambiguous. Germline V lookup: CDR1 GTSNPN, CDR2 SVGIG (reference sequence). The CDR3 is made up of 12 amino acids. Trimming stripped 0 bases from V and 9 bases from J, with 11 bases between. CDR3 nucleotide sequence: TGTGCCTGGAGTGTACGCGGGTTTCAAGCTTTCTTT. This translates into CAWSVRGFQAFF.

This sequence joins TRBV7-9 and TRBJ2-3, with 7 nucleotides matching TRBD1. This CDR3 is 15 amino acids long. Germline assignment: CDR1 SEHNR and CDR2 FQNEAQ (reference sequence). The J segment lost 2 bases and the V segment lost 5 bases, leaving 7 bases of the junction unmatched. The CDR3 DNA is TGTGCCAGCAGCCCGGGACAGCTGGACACAGATACGCAGTATTTT. Its protein product is CASSPGQLDTDTQYF.

The CDR3 DNA reads TGCGCCAGCAGCCCGAGGACAGCAACCGATTCACCCCTCCACTTT. This sequence encodes CASSPRTATDSPLHF. The chain is built from TRBV5-1 and TRBJ1-6, with D perhaps matching TRBD1 (6 bases). V was cut by 4 bases and J by 8 bases, with 16 bases left in between. The CDR3 sequence is 15 residues long. Germline values: CDR1 SGHRS, CDR2 YFSETQ.

The rearrangement uses TRBV5-5 and TRBJ1-1, with TRBD1 as a possible D gene (5 bases). Trimming took 0 bases from V and 1 from J, leaving 16 bases between them. The germline V gene encodes CDR1 SGHKS and CDR2 YYEKEE (reference sequence). This CDR3 spans 17 amino acids. The CDR3 loop reads CASSLVVNRPSNTEAFF. CDR3 coding DNA: TGTGCCAGCAGCTTGGTGGTAAACAGGCCCTCGAACACTGAAGCTTTCTTT.

The rearrangement links TRBV6-5 to TRBJ2-2; TRBD1 might be the D (6 bases). This CDR3 region has 14 residues. V was pared by 8 bases and J by 2 bases, with 12 bases between. Germline lookup yields CDR1 MNHEY and CDR2 SVGAGI. CDR3 sequence reads: CASQQGSNTGELFF. The CDR3 DNA is TGTGCCAGCCAACAGGGAAGTAACACCGGGGAGCTGTTTTTT.

This chain connects TRBV6-5 to TRBJ1-1; maybe TRBD1 (5 bases). CDR1 is MNHEY, CDR2 SVGAGI, per germline. V dropped 2 bases and J dropped 0 bases, with 10 bases sitting between them. This CDR3 comprises 15 residues. The CDR3 sequence is CASSYEGRVNTEAFF. The CDR3 nucleotides are TGTGCCAGCAGTTACGAAGGCAGGGTGAACACTGAAGCTTTCTTT.

The chain carries TRBV7-2 and TRBJ2-2; the match to TRBD2 covers 15 bases. V lost 0 bases and J lost 9; bases outside the gene matches: 2. There are 16 residues in the CDR3. Germline V lookup: CDR1 SGHTA, CDR2 FQGNSA. The DNA for the CDR3 is TGTGCCAGCAGCTTAGCCGGACTAGCGGGGGGGAGGGAGCTGTTTTTT. Residues: CASSLAGLAGGRELFF.